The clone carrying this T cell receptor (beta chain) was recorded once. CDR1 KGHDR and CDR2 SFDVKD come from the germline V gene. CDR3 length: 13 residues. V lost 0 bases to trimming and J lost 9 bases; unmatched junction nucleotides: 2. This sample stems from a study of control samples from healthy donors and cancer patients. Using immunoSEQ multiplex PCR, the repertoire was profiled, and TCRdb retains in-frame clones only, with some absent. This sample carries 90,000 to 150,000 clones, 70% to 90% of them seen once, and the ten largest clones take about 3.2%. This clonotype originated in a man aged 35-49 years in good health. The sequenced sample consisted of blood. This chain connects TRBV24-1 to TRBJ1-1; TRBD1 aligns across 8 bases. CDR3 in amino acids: CATSDLQGAKAFF. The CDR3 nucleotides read TGTGCCACCAGTGATTTGCAGGGGGCTAAAGCTTTCTTT.